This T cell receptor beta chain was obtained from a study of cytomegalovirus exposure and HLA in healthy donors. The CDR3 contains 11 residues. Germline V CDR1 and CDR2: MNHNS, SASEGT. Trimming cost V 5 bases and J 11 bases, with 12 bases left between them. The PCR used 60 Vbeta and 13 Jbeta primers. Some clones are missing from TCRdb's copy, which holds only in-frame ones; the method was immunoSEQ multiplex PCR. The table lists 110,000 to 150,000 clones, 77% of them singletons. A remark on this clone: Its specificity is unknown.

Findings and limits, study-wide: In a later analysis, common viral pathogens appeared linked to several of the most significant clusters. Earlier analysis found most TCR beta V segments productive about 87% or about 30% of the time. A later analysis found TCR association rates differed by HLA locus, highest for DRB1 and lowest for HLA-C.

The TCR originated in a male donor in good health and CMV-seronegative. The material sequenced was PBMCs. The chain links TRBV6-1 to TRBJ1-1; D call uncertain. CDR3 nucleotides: TGTGCCAGCAGTACCGGAGTTGCCGCTTTCTTT. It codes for CASSTGVAAFF.